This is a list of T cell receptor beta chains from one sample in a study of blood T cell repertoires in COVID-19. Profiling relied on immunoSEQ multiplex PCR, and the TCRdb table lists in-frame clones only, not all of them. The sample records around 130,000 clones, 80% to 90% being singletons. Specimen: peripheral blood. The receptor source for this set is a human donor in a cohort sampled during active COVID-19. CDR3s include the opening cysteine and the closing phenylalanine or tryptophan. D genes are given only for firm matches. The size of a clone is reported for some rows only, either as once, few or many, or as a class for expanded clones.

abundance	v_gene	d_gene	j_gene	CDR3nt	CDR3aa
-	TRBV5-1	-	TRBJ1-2	TGCGCCAGCAGCTTGTCCAGGACTAACTATGGCTACACCTTC	CASSLSRTNYGYTF
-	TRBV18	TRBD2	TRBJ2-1	TGTGCCAGCTCAACACTAGCGGGGGGGCCGCATGAGCAGTTCTTC	CASSTLAGGPHEQFF
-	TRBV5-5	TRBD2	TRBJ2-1	TGTGCCAGCAGCTTCGCGGGGGGTCCCTACAATGAGCAGTTCTTC	CASSFAGGPYNEQFF
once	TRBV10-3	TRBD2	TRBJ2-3	TGTGCCACTCTTGCGGGGGTTAGCACAGATACGCAGTATTTT	CATLAGVSTDTQYF
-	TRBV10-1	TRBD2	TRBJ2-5	TGCGCCAGCAATCCCACTAGCGGGGGGCGCGGGGGTTTGAAGACCCAGTACTTC	CASNPTSGGRGGLKTQYF
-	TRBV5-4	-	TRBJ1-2	TGTGCCAGCAGCTTCCCCGGGGTGGACCCGGGCTATGGCTACACCTTC	CASSFPGVDPGYGYTF
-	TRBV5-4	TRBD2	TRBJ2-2	TGTGCCAGCAGCTCTAGCGGGGGCCGAGCGAGAGCCGGGGAGCTGTTTTTT	CASSSSGGRARAGELFF
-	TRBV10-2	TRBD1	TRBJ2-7	TGCGCCAGCAGGGACAGGGCCTCCTACGAGCAGTACTTC	CASRDRASYEQYF
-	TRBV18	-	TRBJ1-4	TGTGCCAGCTCACTATCGACGGGGGATGAAAAACTGTTTTTT	CASSLSTGDEKLFF
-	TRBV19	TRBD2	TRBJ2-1	TGTGCCAGTAGTCGGCGGGGGACGGAGCAGTTCTTC	CASSRRGTEQFF
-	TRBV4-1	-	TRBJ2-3	TGCGCCAGCAGCCAAGATGGACAGCAGATCACAGATACGCAGTATTTT	CASSQDGQQITDTQYF
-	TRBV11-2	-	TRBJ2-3	TGTGCCAGCAGCTTAGCGCGAGGGAGCCCAGATACGCAGTATTTT	CASSLARGSPDTQYF
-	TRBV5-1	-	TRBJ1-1	TGCGCCAGCTCTCTATTTGTAGGGGCGATGAACACTGAAGCTTTCTTT	CASSLFVGAMNTEAFF
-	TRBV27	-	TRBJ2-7	TGTGCCAGCAGTGCACAGGGAACCTACGAGCAGTACTTC	CASSAQGTYEQYF
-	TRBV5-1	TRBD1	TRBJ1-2	TGCGCCAGCGGGACAGATCCTTCCTATGGCTACACCTTC	CASGTDPSYGYTF
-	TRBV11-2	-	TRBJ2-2	TGTGCCAGCAGCTTACCAGGGTCGAACGTAGCCGGGGAGCTGTTTTTT	CASSLPGSNVAGELFF
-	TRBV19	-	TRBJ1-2	TGTGCCAGTAGTGACGCAGGGGCCAACTATGGCTACACCTTC	CASSDAGANYGYTF
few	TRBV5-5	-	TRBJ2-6	TGTGCCAGCAGCGCTTTGGGGGGTGATGGGGCCAACGTCCTGACTTTC	CASSALGGDGANVLTF
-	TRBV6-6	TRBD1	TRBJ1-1	TGTGCCAGCAGTTACGGCGACAGGGTGAACACTGAAGCTTTCTTT	CASSYGDRVNTEAFF
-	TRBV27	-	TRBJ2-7	TGTGCCAGCAGTTTAATCAACGGGTACGAGCAGTACTTC	CASSLINGYEQYF